The 12 T cell receptor beta chains given below trace back to one sample, sequenced in a study of blood T cell repertoires in COVID-19. Using immunoSEQ multiplex PCR, the repertoire was profiled, and TCRdb retains in-frame clones only, with some absent. The sample lists 250,000 to 300,000 clones, 80% to 90% occurring once. The sample comprised peripheral blood. These receptors all come from a woman aged 70-85 years with acute or convalescent COVID-19.

The count of this clone is one. This chain uses TRBV20-1 with TRBJ2-1; 7 nucleotides match TRBD2. The germline gives CDR1 DFQATT, CDR2 SNEGSKA (reference sequence). V trimming: 5 bases; J trimming: 9 bases; junction bases outside the gene matches: 4. The CDR3 is made up of 11 amino acids. CDR3 DNA sequence: TGCAGTGCTGGATTAGCGGGTGAGCAGTTCTTC. Protein: CSAGLAGEQFF.

The rearrangement joins TRBV6-6 to TRBJ1-1; no clear D gene. CDR1 and CDR2 from the germline V gene are MNHNY and SVGAGI (reference sequence). CDR3 length: 15 amino acids. Trimming pared 2 bases from V and 1 base from J, leaving 11 bases between. CDR3 sequence reads: CASSYETLPNTEAFF. The CDR3, as DNA: TGTGCCAGCAGTTACGAAACACTACCGAACACTGAAGCTTTCTTT.

This clone was detected a few times. This chain connects TRBV6-2 or TRBV6-3 to TRBJ1-5; 9 nucleotides match TRBD1. V dropped 6 bases and J dropped 2; count of bases not matched to a gene: 14. The CDR3 runs to 18 residues. Germline V lookup: CDR1 MNHEY, CDR2 SVGEGT. The CDR3: CASSPHGQGFSGNQPQHF. The CDR3, as DNA: TGTGCCAGCAGCCCGCACGGACAGGGGTTCAGCGGCAATCAGCCCCAGCATTTT.

About this clone itself: At one boundary the junction diverges from the germline segment, which might be a read error. This chain connects TRBV27 to TRBJ1-2; TRBD1 agrees at 8 bases. Germline V gene data show CDR1 as MNHEY and CDR2 as SMNVEV (reference sequence). The CDR3 covers 14 residues. The CDR3 region has the DNA TGTGCCAGCAGTTTATCTACCAGGACAGGGAAGGAGTCCTTC. Its protein is CASSLSTRTGKESF.

The chain recombines TRBV5-1 with TRBJ1-1, with TRBD1 matching 11 bases. Germline CDR1 SGHRS, CDR2 YFSETQ. There are 16 residues in the CDR3. After removal of 0 bases from V and 1 base from J, the junction contained 2 bases not matched to a gene. The CDR3 is CASSLEGTGGNTEAFF. The CDR3 DNA is TGCGCCAGCAGCTTGGAGGGGACAGGGGGGAACACTGAAGCTTTCTTT.

A few counts support this clone. The chain recombines TRBV11-2 with TRBJ2-7; unclear D gene. This CDR3 has 13 amino acids. Per the germline V gene, CDR1 is SGHAT and CDR2 is FQNNGV. Trimming removed 5 bases from V and 3 bases from J, with 11 bases in between. Here the CDR3 reads CASSVSAGYEQYF. The CDR3 DNA reads TGTGCCAGCAGCGTTTCGGCAGGCTACGAGCAGTACTTC.

The chain couples TRBV5-1 to TRBJ1-6, with 9 bases that match TRBD1. CDR3 length equals 14 residues. CDR1 is SGHRS, CDR2 YFSETQ, per germline. V lost 1 base and J lost 9; bases outside the gene matches: 2. CDR3 sequence (DNA): TGCGCCAGCAGCTTGACAGGGGGCCGTTCACCCCTCCACTTT. This sequence encodes CASSLTGGRSPLHF.

The V gene is TRBV4-1, the J gene TRBJ2-5; 9 nucleotides align to TRBD2. V shed 0 bases, J shed 2 bases, and the junction held 4 bases outside the gene matches. This CDR3 is 16 amino acids long. Germline V CDR1 and CDR2: MGHRA, YSYEKL. The CDR3 nucleotides are TGCGCCAGCAGCCAAGATGGGCGGGGGGGTCAAGAGACCCAGTACTTC. Its protein product is CASSQDGRGGQETQYF.

V usage is TRBV11-2 and J usage is TRBJ2-1; 10 positions agree with TRBD2. The CDR3 runs to 16 residues. Germline CDR1 is SGHAT and CDR2 is FQNNGV. V lost 5 bases, J lost 7 bases, and 11 bases stayed unmatched. DNA of the CDR3: TGTGCCAGCAGCCCAACCACCAGCGGGGGGGGGAATGAGCAGTTCTTC. Amino acid sequence: CASSPTTSGGGNEQFF.

The chain joins TRBV18 to TRBJ1-2, with D possibly TRBD1 on 5 matching bases. Per germline, CDR1 KGHSH and CDR2 LQKENI. CDR3 length: 15 amino acids. Trimming took 2 bases from V and 6 from J, leaving 16 bases between them. Written as DNA, the CDR3 is TGTGCCAGCTCACCAGCCGCGGCAGGGTGGAATGGCTACACCTTC. Encoded protein: CASSPAAAGWNGYTF.

The chain employs TRBV7-9 and TRBJ2-5, with 7 nucleotides matching TRBD1. J gave up 4 bases and V 3 bases, and 2 bases lay outside the gene matches. The length of the CDR3 is 13 residues. Looked up from germline, CDR1 is SEHNR and CDR2 is FQNEAQ (reference sequence). CDR3 nucleotides: TGTGCCAGCAGCTTCGACAGGGTAGAGACCCAGTACTTC. The encoded protein is CASSFDRVETQYF.

The chain has TRBV3-1 (or the pseudogene TRBV3-2) and TRBJ1-2; 8 bases line up with TRBD1. Losses at the gene ends were 1 base for V and 8 bases for J; bases not matched to a gene: 6. Germline CDR1 and CDR2: LGHDT and YNNKEL (reference sequence). CDR3 length equals 14 residues. The CDR3 nucleotides read TGTGCCAGCAGCCAAGTCTGGACAGGGCAAGGCTACACCTTC. Translated: CASSQVWTGQGYTF.